This T cell receptor (beta chain) was retrieved from a study of blood T cells in healthy people across ages. Through a sample-barcoded 5' primer and a J-beta primer mix, a second PCR was run for roughly 7 to 11 cycles. TCRdb reanalysed the 5' RACE reads using MiXCR and keeps one entry per CDR3 protein. The sample contains 600,000 to 900,000 distinct CDR3 sequences, roughly 25% of which appear only once. This clonotype was counted only a few times. V lost 4 bases to trimming and J lost 3 bases, with 14 bases between them. Germline assignment: CDR1 SGDLS and CDR2 YYNGEE. The CDR3 spans 14 residues. The same data also contributed to another study, on T cells of mothers and their children. From that report: Maternal samples each gave over 9 million TCR beta CDR3 reads, and child samples roughly 3.3 million each.

Source material: blood. This sequence originates from a boy younger than 18 in good health. The chain joins TRBV9 to TRBJ2-7; D perhaps matches TRBD2 (6 bases). CDR3 DNA: TGTGCCAGCAGCCCAGCCGGGACTTTCTACGAGCAGTACTTC. It encodes CASSPAGTFYEQYF.